This T cell receptor beta chain was profiled in a study of T cells after yellow fever vaccination. Study in general: Researchers used SMART-Seq v4 Ultra Low Input to prepare fractions that had low cell numbers. Notes on the study in general: Detected again after the booster were most primary-vaccination clones, at 95% to 97% CD4 and approximately 87% CD8.

This clonotype was counted at least ten times. Its matching antigen is unknown. Germline CDR1 SQVTM, CDR2 ANQGSEA. CDR3 length: 14 amino acids. V was clipped by 5 bases and J by 2 bases; unmatched bases: 7. TCRdb independently ran MiXCR on the 5' RACE reads; one entry per CDR3 protein. The sample holds approximately 110,000 distinct CDR3 sequences, roughly 8.9% seen once. The sequence came from a man aged 30-40 years who received the YFV17D yellow fever vaccine. The chain uses TRBV29-1 and TRBJ2-7; 9 nucleotides line up with TRBD2. Here the sequenced sample was CD8+ T cells sorted from PBMCs, taken 45 days after the yellow fever booster vaccination. The CDR3 loop reads CSVSRTSETYEQYF. CDR3 in DNA: TGCAGCGTTAGTAGGACTAGCGAGACCTACGAGCAGTACTTC.